Sequencing of this T cell receptor beta chain was carried out in a study of T cells after yellow fever vaccination. Across the study: It was SMART-Seq v4 Ultra Low Input that prepared the fractions with low cell numbers. Study findings and constraints: Weaker overall was a secondary response that nonetheless peaked faster, on day 5 versus 15. The bulk population could contribute abundant contaminating clonotypes to FACS-sorted repertoires.

In making TCR cDNA, 5'RACE template switching added a universal primer site and UMIs to it. TCRdb recomputed calls from the 5' RACE reads with MiXCR, one row per CDR3 protein. Among some 340,000 distinct CDR3 sequences listed, about 10% were seen once. This clonotype came up many times. Antigen: not known. The sequencing used CD4+ T cells sorted from PBMCs, collected 45 days after the yellow fever booster vaccination. The sequence derives from a man between 18 and 29 years old who received the YFV17D yellow fever vaccine.

DNA for the CDR3: TGTGCCAGCAGCTTGGGGGCGGTACGTGACAATGAGCAGTTCTTC. Translated: CASSLGAVRDNEQFF. This chain links TRBV5-4 with TRBJ2-1; no reliable D call. Trimming shortened V by 0 bases and J by 5 bases, and 12 bases separated the two germline ends. This CDR3 region has 15 residues. Per the germline V gene, CDR1 is SGHNT and CDR2 is YYREEE (reference sequence).